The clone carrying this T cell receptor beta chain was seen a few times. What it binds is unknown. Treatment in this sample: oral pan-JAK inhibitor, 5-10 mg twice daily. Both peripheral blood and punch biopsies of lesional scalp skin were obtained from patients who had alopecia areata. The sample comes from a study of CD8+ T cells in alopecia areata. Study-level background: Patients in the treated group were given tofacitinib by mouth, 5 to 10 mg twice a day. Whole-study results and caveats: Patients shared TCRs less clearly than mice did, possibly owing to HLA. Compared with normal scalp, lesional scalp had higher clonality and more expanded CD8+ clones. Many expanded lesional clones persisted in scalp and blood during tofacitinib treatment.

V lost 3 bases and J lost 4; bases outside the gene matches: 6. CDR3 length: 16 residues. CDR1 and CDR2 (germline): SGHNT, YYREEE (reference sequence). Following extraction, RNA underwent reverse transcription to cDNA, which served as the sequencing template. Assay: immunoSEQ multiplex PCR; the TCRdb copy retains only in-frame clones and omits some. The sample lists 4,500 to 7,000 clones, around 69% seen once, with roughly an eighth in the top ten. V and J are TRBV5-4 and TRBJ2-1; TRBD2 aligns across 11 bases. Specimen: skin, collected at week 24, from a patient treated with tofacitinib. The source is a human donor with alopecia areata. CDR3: CASSSELAGGYNEQFF. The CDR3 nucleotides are TGTGCCAGCAGCTCGGAGCTAGCGGGGGGTTACAATGAGCAGTTCTTC.